This T cell receptor (beta chain) emerged from a study of blood T cell repertoires in COVID-19. About the research overall: In each case, the material was cDNA or gDNA derived from T cells, B-cell-depleted T cells, or PBMCs.

V gave up 6 bases and J gave up 7 bases; unmatched junction bases: 9. CDR1 and CDR2 from the germline V gene are KGHSH and LQKENI. The CDR3 extends over 15 amino acids. In the authors' workflow: Using reference gene primer amplification, nucleated cell counts were estimated. Profiled with immunoSEQ multiplex PCR; TCRdb holds only in-frame clones, not every one. V and J calls and clone size follow that table, whereas D and trimming were derived from the DNA. This sample has a few hundred thousand clones, with approximately 92% found just once. Assignments of participants to cohorts depended upon their own reported clinical history.

Sequences were obtained from PBMCs or T cells enriched from blood (not recorded which). The receptor's source is a woman between 25 and 40 years old who had recovered from COVID-19. The genes are TRBV18 and TRBJ1-5, with 10 positions matching TRBD1. The CDR3 loop is CASSPTGGSHQPQHF. CDR3 bases: TGTGCCAGCTCCCCGACAGGGGGCTCACACCAGCCCCAGCATTTT.